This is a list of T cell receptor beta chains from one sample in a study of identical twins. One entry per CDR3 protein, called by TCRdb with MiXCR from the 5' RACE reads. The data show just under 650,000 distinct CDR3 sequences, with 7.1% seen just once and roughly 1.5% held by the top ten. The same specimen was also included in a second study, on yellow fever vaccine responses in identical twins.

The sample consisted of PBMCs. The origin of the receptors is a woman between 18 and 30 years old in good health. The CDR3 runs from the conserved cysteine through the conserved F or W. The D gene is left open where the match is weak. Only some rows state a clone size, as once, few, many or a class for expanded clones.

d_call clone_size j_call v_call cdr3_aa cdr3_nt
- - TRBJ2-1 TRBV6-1 CASSEVGDLIYKEQFF TGTGCCAGCAGTGAAGTCGGGGACTTAATTTACAAAGAGCAGTTCTTC
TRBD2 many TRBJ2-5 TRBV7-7 CASSPSGPQETQYF TGTGCCAGCAGCCCTAGCGGGCCCCAAGAGACCCAGTACTTC
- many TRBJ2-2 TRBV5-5 CASGGYRTLAPGELFF TGTGCCAGCGGCGGATATAGGACACTCGCCCCCGGGGAGCTGTTTTTT
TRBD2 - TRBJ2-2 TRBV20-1 CSARDSTGGGELFF TGCAGTGCTAGAGATTCCACGGGAGGCGGGGAGCTGTTTTTT
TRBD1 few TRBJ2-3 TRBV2 CASSERQGAYTDTQYF TGTGCCAGCAGTGAGCGACAGGGGGCTTACACAGATACGCAGTATTTT
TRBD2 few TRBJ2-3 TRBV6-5 CASSYGGRTDTQYF TGTGCCAGCAGTTACGGCGGGAGGACAGATACGCAGTATTTT
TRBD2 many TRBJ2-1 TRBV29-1 CSPHSGPPYNEQFF TGCAGCCCCCATAGCGGGCCTCCCTACAATGAGCAGTTCTTC
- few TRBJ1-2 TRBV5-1 CASSSADPPYGYTF TGCGCCAGCAGCTCGGCGGACCCGCCGTATGGCTACACCTTC
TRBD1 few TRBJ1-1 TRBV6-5 CASRLGTGGTEAFF TGTGCCAGCAGACTCGGGACAGGGGGCACTGAAGCTTTCTTT
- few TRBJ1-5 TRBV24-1 CATREHSNQPQHF TGTGCCACCAGGGAGCATAGCAATCAGCCCCAGCATTTT
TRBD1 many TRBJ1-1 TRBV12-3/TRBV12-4 CASRTTGGAGWNTEAFF TGTGCCAGCAGGACTACAGGGGGCGCGGGATGGAACACTGAAGCTTTCTTT
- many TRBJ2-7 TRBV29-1 CSAYDISYEQYF TGCAGCGCCTACGATATTTCCTACGAGCAGTACTTC
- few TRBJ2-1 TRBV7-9 CASTPKGRERDEQFF TGTGCCAGCACCCCTAAGGGCAGGGAGAGAGATGAGCAGTTCTTC
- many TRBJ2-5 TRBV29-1 CSAATSVAETQYF TGCAGCGCCGCGACTAGTGTAGCAGAGACCCAGTACTTC
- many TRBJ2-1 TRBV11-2 CASSLDWAVYNEQFF TGTGCCAGCAGCTTAGATTGGGCGGTATACAATGAGCAGTTCTTC
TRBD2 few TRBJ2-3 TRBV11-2 CASSPNLAGAQIPTDTQYF TGTGCCAGCAGCCCAAACCTAGCGGGGGCTCAAATCCCCACAGATACGCAGTATTTT
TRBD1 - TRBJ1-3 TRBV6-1 CASSLPPRDRAGNTIYF TGTGCCAGCAGCCTACCGCCCCGGGACAGGGCTGGAAACACCATATATTTT
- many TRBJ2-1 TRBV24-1 CATSDPGWDNEQFF TGTGCCACCAGTGACCCAGGGTGGGACAATGAGCAGTTCTTC
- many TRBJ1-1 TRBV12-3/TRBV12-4 CASSLSGRRSTEAFF TGTGCCAGCAGTTTAAGTGGCAGGAGGAGCACTGAAGCTTTCTTT
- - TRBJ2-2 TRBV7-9 CASSLFSSGSRTGELFF TGTGCCAGCAGCTTATTCTCTTCAGGGTCGCGCACCGGGGAGCTGTTTTTT
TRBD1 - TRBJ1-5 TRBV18 CASSPTTGGQPQHF TGTGCCAGCTCTCCAACGACAGGGGGACAGCCCCAGCATTTT
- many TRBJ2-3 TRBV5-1 CASSSGGPDTQYF TGCGCCAGCAGTTCGGGGGGCCCAGATACGCAGTATTTT
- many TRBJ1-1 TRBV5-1 CASSLGGGDGEAFF TGCGCCAGCAGCTTGGGTGGGGGCGACGGTGAAGCTTTCTTT
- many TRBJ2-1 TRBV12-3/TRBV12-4 CASSLVDLQQFF TGTGCCAGCAGTTTGGTGGACTTACAGCAGTTCTTC
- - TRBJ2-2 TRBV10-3 CAINSNTGELFF TGTGCCATCAATTCGAACACCGGGGAGCTGTTTTTT
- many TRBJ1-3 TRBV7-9 CASSWDFYSGNTIYF TGTGCCAGCAGCTGGGATTTTTACTCCGGAAACACCATATATTTT
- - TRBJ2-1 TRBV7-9 CASSSPLGADEQFF TGTGCCAGCAGCTCCCCGTTAGGGGCGGATGAGCAGTTCTTC
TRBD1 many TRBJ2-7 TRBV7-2 CASSLATGTGTYEQYF TGTGCCAGCAGCTTAGCGACCGGGACAGGGACCTACGAGCAGTACTTC
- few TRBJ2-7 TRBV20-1 CSAFYYEQYF TGCAGTGCTTTTTACTACGAGCAGTACTTC
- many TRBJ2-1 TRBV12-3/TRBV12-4 CASSLGRDYNEQFF TGTGCCAGCAGTTTAGGGCGTGACTACAATGAGCAGTTCTTC
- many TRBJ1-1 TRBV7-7 CASGQSTEAFF TGTGCCAGCGGCCAATCAACTGAAGCTTTCTTT
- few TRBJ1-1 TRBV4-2 CATNTGNTEAFF TGTGCCACGAATACAGGGAACACTGAAGCTTTCTTT
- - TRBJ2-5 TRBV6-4 CASSSYEGETQYF TGTGCCAGCAGTTCTTATGAGGGGGAGACCCAGTACTTC
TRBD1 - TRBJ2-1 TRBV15 CATSRQRRTGGDEQFF TGTGCCACCAGCCGCCAGAGGAGGACAGGGGGCGATGAGCAGTTCTTC
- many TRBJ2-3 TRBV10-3 CAITLTSSTDTQYF TGTGCCATCACCCTGACTAGTTCCACAGATACGCAGTATTTT
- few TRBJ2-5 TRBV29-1 CSVWGIFGETQYF TGCAGCGTTTGGGGTATTTTTGGAGAGACCCAGTACTTC
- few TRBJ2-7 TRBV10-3 CAISATGLYEQYF TGTGCCATCAGTGCCACAGGTCTCTACGAGCAGTACTTC
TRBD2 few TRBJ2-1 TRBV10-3 CAAQREGSGNEQFF TGTGCCGCTCAGCGGGAGGGGAGCGGAAATGAGCAGTTCTTC
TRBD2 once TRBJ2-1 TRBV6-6 CASGLGTYNEQFF TGTGCCAGTGGACTAGGGACCTACAATGAGCAGTTCTTC
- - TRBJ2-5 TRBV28 CATLGSSGQETQYF TGTGCCACCCTCGGGTCGTCGGGGCAAGAGACCCAGTACTTC
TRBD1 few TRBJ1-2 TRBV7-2 CASSLGGQGAYGYTF TGTGCCAGCAGCTTAGGAGGACAGGGGGCTTATGGCTACACCTTC
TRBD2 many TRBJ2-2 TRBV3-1 CASSQFYTSGRRNTGELFF TGTGCCAGCAGCCAATTTTATACTAGCGGGAGAAGAAACACCGGGGAGCTGTTTTTT